This entry is about one T cell receptor (beta chain). Its antigen is as yet unknown. Germline V lookup: CDR1 SGHTA, CDR2 FQGNSA. The CDR3 extends over 16 amino acids. The V segment lost 5 bases and the J segment 6 bases; nucleotides outside the gene matches: 8. The record originates from a study of T cell responses to AZD1222 COVID-19 vaccine. Points from the study as a whole: Mapped onto spike, vaccine-associated CD4 TCRs spanned it and were dominant at 160-218 and 743-854. Two AZD1222 administrations were followed by greater Spike-specific TCR breadth and depth. Clonal diversity was possibly underestimated; the donors were predominantly white British and more often female. Close to half of spike-specific TCRs reportedly recognize unmutated variant regions.

The data were produced by immunoSEQ multiplex PCR, yet TCRdb's version contains in-frame clones alone and is incomplete. Of 150,000 or so clones in the sample, 90% to 95% were seen once. The sample in question was peripheral blood, obtained 28 days after the second AZD1222 dose. The source of this sequence is an adult who received the AZD1222 COVID-19 vaccine. This sequence joins TRBV7-2 and TRBJ2-3; 13 positions agree with TRBD2. In DNA, the CDR3 is TGTGCCAGCAGCACCGGACTAGCGGGAGACGCGGATACGCAGTATTTT. This codes for CASSTGLAGDADTQYF.